Below, one TCR beta chain is given with its context. The length of the CDR3 is 17 residues. Trimming pared 3 bases from V and 9 bases from J, leaving 26 bases between. The data belong to a study of shared clonotypes between healthy human individuals. Using immunoSEQ multiplex PCR, the repertoire was profiled, and TCRdb retains in-frame clones only, with some absent. Of under 650,000 clones detected, almost 97% appear once; the ten largest clones hold 0.06%. This clonotype was sampled from a woman in her 30s in good health. The V call is TRBV23-1, the J call TRBJ1-2; D is ambiguous. TRBV23-1 is known as an ORF, though its function is uncertain. What was sequenced was naive CD4+ T cells sorted from blood. The subset here: CD45RA+ positively selected. The CDR3 is CASSHLAMRQPPPCYTF. Written as DNA, the CDR3 is TGCGCCAGCAGTCACCTAGCTATGCGTCAACCACCTCCGTGCTACACCTTC.